The rows below give T cell receptor beta chains drawn from one sample of a study of T cell changes during pregnancy in multiple sclerosis. Using immunoSEQ multiplex PCR, the repertoire was profiled, and TCRdb retains in-frame clones only, with some absent. There are around 25,000 clones in the sample; approximately 91% occur only once, and roughly 8.3% lies in the top ten. The input for sequencing was CD8+ T cells from peripheral blood mononuclear cells, taken in the second trimester of pregnancy. The receptors shown here come from a female donor with multiple sclerosis, enrolled in a pregnancy study. The conserved cysteine and the conserved F or W are not part of the CDR3 here. The D gene is left open where the match is weak.

d_gene: -; v_gene: TRBV4-1; j_gene: TRBJ1-1; CDR3aa: ASSQGGEEAF
d_gene: -; v_gene: TRBV4-1; j_gene: TRBJ2-6; CDR3aa: ASSRAPGSYSGANVLT
d_gene: -; v_gene: TRBV4-1; j_gene: TRBJ2-3; CDR3aa: ASSPLGWGGAPTDTQY
d_gene: TRBD1; v_gene: TRBV5-4; j_gene: TRBJ2-3; CDR3aa: ASSWGDRRDTQY
d_gene: TRBD1; v_gene: TRBV12-5; j_gene: TRBJ2-7; CDR3aa: ASGFGTGVYEQY
d_gene: TRBD2; v_gene: TRBV4-3; j_gene: TRBJ2-7; CDR3aa: ASSQGGAYEQY
d_gene: -; v_gene: TRBV7-3; j_gene: TRBJ2-3; CDR3aa: ASSSGLFTDTQY
d_gene: -; v_gene: TRBV6-1; j_gene: TRBJ2-5; CDR3aa: ASSDTGEVETQY
d_gene: -; v_gene: TRBV28; j_gene: TRBJ1-2; CDR3aa: ASSLDSYGYT
d_gene: TRBD1; v_gene: TRBV6-5; j_gene: TRBJ1-1; CDR3aa: ASSPSGTANTEAF
d_gene: TRBD1; v_gene: TRBV4-1; j_gene: TRBJ2-7; CDR3aa: ASSQAPGTGNYEQY
d_gene: -; v_gene: TRBV27; j_gene: TRBJ2-7; CDR3aa: ASSFRGYEQY
d_gene: -; v_gene: TRBV6-6; j_gene: TRBJ1-1; CDR3aa: ASSRPRVGSPTEAF
d_gene: TRBD1; v_gene: TRBV6-4; j_gene: TRBJ1-1; CDR3aa: ASSYSVGQGAEAF
d_gene: -; v_gene: TRBV5-6; j_gene: TRBJ2-1; CDR3aa: ASSFQYNEQF
d_gene: TRBD2; v_gene: TRBV16; j_gene: TRBJ2-7; CDR3aa: ASSQWGGPYEQY
d_gene: -; v_gene: TRBV5-6; j_gene: TRBJ1-3; CDR3aa: ASSGGTSHGNTIY
d_gene: -; v_gene: TRBV7-9; j_gene: TRBJ1-6; CDR3aa: ASSLLRQHSPLH
d_gene: -; v_gene: TRBV5-1; j_gene: TRBJ2-7; CDR3aa: ASSPEGSSYEQY
d_gene: -; v_gene: TRBV19; j_gene: TRBJ1-5; CDR3aa: ASSTNGRDQPQH
d_gene: TRBD1; v_gene: TRBV18; j_gene: TRBJ1-2; CDR3aa: ASSPSGQMGYT
d_gene: -; v_gene: TRBV6-1; j_gene: TRBJ2-1; CDR3aa: ASSETLEGGLTNEQF
d_gene: -; v_gene: TRBV30; j_gene: TRBJ2-6; CDR3aa: AWTSSLSGANVLT
d_gene: -; v_gene: TRBV6-1; j_gene: TRBJ2-5; CDR3aa: ASILTSGAGETQY
d_gene: TRBD1; v_gene: TRBV4-1; j_gene: TRBJ1-2; CDR3aa: ASSQDWGTGGHYGYT
d_gene: -; v_gene: TRBV19; j_gene: TRBJ1-2; CDR3aa: ASSPPGGIYGYT
d_gene: -; v_gene: TRBV11-1; j_gene: TRBJ2-7; CDR3aa: ASSFRRGLDEQY
d_gene: TRBD1; v_gene: TRBV9; j_gene: TRBJ2-1; CDR3aa: ASSDKGARSSYNEQF
d_gene: TRBD1; v_gene: TRBV9; j_gene: TRBJ1-3; CDR3aa: ASSAWDRAGNTIY
d_gene: TRBD1; v_gene: TRBV2; j_gene: TRBJ1-2; CDR3aa: ASRAGQGYYGYT
d_gene: -; v_gene: TRBV7-2; j_gene: TRBJ2-5; CDR3aa: ASSLDYLQETQY
d_gene: TRBD1; v_gene: TRBV6-1; j_gene: TRBJ2-7; CDR3aa: ASLGTGDSYEQY
d_gene: TRBD1; v_gene: TRBV29-1; j_gene: TRBJ1-2; CDR3aa: SVGQGDYGYT
d_gene: -; v_gene: TRBV9; j_gene: TRBJ2-7; CDR3aa: ASSVGSSYEQY
d_gene: TRBD2; v_gene: TRBV9; j_gene: TRBJ2-7; CDR3aa: ASSVVPAGTYEQY
d_gene: TRBD1; v_gene: TRBV19; j_gene: TRBJ1-6; CDR3aa: ASSTGTGLMSPLH
d_gene: -; v_gene: TRBV30; j_gene: TRBJ1-2; CDR3aa: AWSENRWEGYT
d_gene: TRBD1; v_gene: TRBV9; j_gene: TRBJ2-5; CDR3aa: ASTQGAMGETQY
d_gene: -; v_gene: TRBV7-3; j_gene: TRBJ2-5; CDR3aa: ASSLSLGETQY
d_gene: -; v_gene: TRBV5-1; j_gene: TRBJ2-2; CDR3aa: ASSLWGGPPNTGELF
d_gene: TRBD1; v_gene: TRBV5-5; j_gene: TRBJ1-5; CDR3aa: ASSLIGTDSNQPQH
d_gene: TRBD1; v_gene: TRBV5-4; j_gene: TRBJ1-2; CDR3aa: ASRTSRTGSRGYT
d_gene: -; v_gene: TRBV27; j_gene: TRBJ1-1; CDR3aa: ASSLGGGTEAF
d_gene: -; v_gene: TRBV9; j_gene: TRBJ2-7; CDR3aa: ASSVATGYEQY
d_gene: TRBD1; v_gene: TRBV19; j_gene: TRBJ1-2; CDR3aa: ASSVGGQGGLWNYGYT
d_gene: -; v_gene: TRBV14; j_gene: TRBJ1-3; CDR3aa: ASRGFSGNTIY
d_gene: -; v_gene: TRBV2; j_gene: TRBJ1-6; CDR3aa: ASTREGGSPLH
d_gene: -; v_gene: TRBV11-2; j_gene: TRBJ1-1; CDR3aa: ASSSAGDMNTEAF
d_gene: -; v_gene: TRBV9; j_gene: TRBJ1-6; CDR3aa: ASSALPGGNNSPLH
d_gene: -; v_gene: TRBV7-9; j_gene: TRBJ2-4; CDR3aa: ASSLPGRNIQY
d_gene: -; v_gene: TRBV5-6; j_gene: TRBJ1-5; CDR3aa: ASSSQFDRINQPQH
d_gene: -; v_gene: TRBV6-5; j_gene: TRBJ1-2; CDR3aa: ASSYSPGPSGYT
d_gene: TRBD1; v_gene: TRBV2; j_gene: TRBJ1-1; CDR3aa: ASRKGARDLGNTEAF
d_gene: TRBD1; v_gene: TRBV18; j_gene: TRBJ2-2; CDR3aa: ASSTWDRGTGELF
d_gene: TRBD2; v_gene: TRBV2; j_gene: TRBJ2-7; CDR3aa: ASSDWGGFYEQY
d_gene: TRBD1; v_gene: TRBV6-1; j_gene: TRBJ1-6; CDR3aa: ASSGTGENSPLH
d_gene: -; v_gene: TRBV18; j_gene: TRBJ2-7; CDR3aa: ASSPPQGHGYEQY
d_gene: -; v_gene: TRBV7-8; j_gene: TRBJ1-4; CDR3aa: ASSLGLFATNEKLF